The 7 T cell receptor beta chains presented below share a single source sample, sequenced in a study of T cell repertoires in cytomegalovirus infection. Each CDR3 protein is one row after TCRdb ran MiXCR on the reads. The sample has approximately 160,000 distinct CDR3 sequences, roughly 17% seen once. The sequenced sample consisted of CD8+ T cells from PBMCs. The receptors shown here come from a human donor in good health (CMV status not recorded). Some clones in this sample may be carry-over from other donors' samples.

V usage is TRBV6-8 and J usage is TRBJ2-3, with D perhaps matching TRBD2 (6 bases). V was shortened by 6 bases and J by 2 bases, with 15 bases between the two germline ends. From germline, CDR1 is MNHGY and CDR2 SAAAGT. CDR3 length: 15 amino acids. The CDR3 coding sequence is TGTGCCAGCAGCAACGGGCGGGACGCCACAGATACGCAGTATTTT. Its translation is CASSNGRDATDTQYF.

V gene TRBV7-9 combines with J gene TRBJ1-2; D might be TRBD1 (5 bases). Germline-derived CDR1 and CDR2 are SEHNR and FQNEAQ (reference sequence). The CDR3 length is 13 residues. The germline V and J ends were trimmed by 3 bases and 8 bases, with 13 bases remaining between them. CDR3 protein: CASSLGDPEGYTF. The DNA for the CDR3 is TGTGCCAGCAGCTTGGGGGACCCCGAGGGCTACACCTTC.

The V and J genes are TRBV28 and TRBJ2-7; D gene uncertain. V shed 6 bases and J shed 3 bases, with 6 bases lying between them. Germline CDR1 MDHEN, CDR2 SYDVKM. The CDR3 spans 11 residues. The CDR3 region has the DNA TGTGCCAGCAGCCACGACTACGAGCAGTACTTC. Amino acids: CASSHDYEQYF.

This clonotype has more than one count but fewer than ten. The chain carries TRBV7-6 and TRBJ2-6; 9 positions match TRBD1. The CDR3 contains 16 residues. V lost 5 bases and J lost 4; bases outside the gene matches: 6. Germline CDR1 is SGHVS and CDR2 is FNYEAQ. The chain's CDR3 is CASSTLQGAGANVLTF. In DNA form, the CDR3 reads TGTGCCAGCAGCACTCTACAGGGGGCCGGGGCCAACGTCCTGACTTTC.

This clonotype was seen only a few times. Here the CDR3 DNA reads TGTGCCAGCAGTTACTTCTACAATGAGCAGTTCTTC. Amino acids: CASSYFYNEQFF. This rearrangement joins TRBV6-2 or TRBV6-3 to TRBJ2-1; no definite D call. The CDR3 totals 12 residues. Deletions cut 1 base from V and 3 bases from J, with 1 base between. Per germline, CDR1 MNHEY and CDR2 SVGEGT.

This clonotype turned up a few times. The chain is built from TRBV14 and TRBJ2-1, with D tentatively TRBD2 (6 bases). V shed 4 bases and J shed 9 bases, with 16 bases lying between them. CDR1 is SGHDN and CDR2 is FVKESK in the germline V gene. This CDR3 contains 14 residues. The CDR3 here is CASSPYGLPSEQFF. The CDR3 DNA reads as TGTGCCAGCAGCCCTTATGGACTACCTAGTGAGCAGTTCTTC.

This clonotype was recorded a few times. V is TRBV7-8 and J is TRBJ1-1; the D is unclear. Deletions cut 3 bases from V and 0 bases from J, with 20 bases between. The CDR3 sequence is 18 residues long. Looked up from germline, CDR1 is SGHVS and CDR2 is FQNEAQ. The CDR3 loop reads CASSFKPTEPGMNTEAFF. In DNA form, the CDR3 reads TGTGCCAGCAGCTTTAAACCGACGGAGCCCGGAATGAACACTGAAGCTTTCTTT.